This T cell receptor (beta chain) was captured by sequencing in a study of T-cell reconstitution after alpha-beta-depleted transplantation in children. Findings and caveats of the study: There were reportedly several hundred expanded graft clones from which alpha-beta T cells came about two months after transplant.

The sample holds many counts of this clonotype. The antigen remains undetermined. The CDR3 spans 13 residues. V lost 1 base and J lost 12; bases outside the gene matches: 8. As it was prepared, the TCRbeta library received unique molecular identifiers. One entry per CDR3 protein results from TCRdb running MiXCR on the PCR reads. In the table there are approximately 170,000 distinct CDR3 sequences, approximately 10% of which are singletons. This specimen was PBMCs, taken before TCRalphabeta/CD19-depleted stem cell transplant. This chain uses TRBV12-3 or TRBV12-4 with TRBJ1-2; 7 bases line up with TRBD1. The clonotype comes from a boy between 2 and 10 years old with acute myeloid leukemia, due to receive a stem cell transplant. The CDR3: CASSLVAGGRNTF. DNA of the CDR3: TGTGCCAGCAGTTTAGTCGCAGGGGGGAGAAACACCTTC.